A selection of T cell receptor beta chains follows, all from one sample in a study of blood T cell repertoires in COVID-19. The table came from immunoSEQ multiplex PCR; TCRdb's copy has only in-frame clones and leaves some out. The sample lists about 350,000 clones, around nine tenths occurring once. Sequences were obtained from peripheral blood. The receptor source for this set is a woman aged 70-85 years with COVID-19, enrolled during active disease. The CDR3 runs from the conserved cysteine through the conserved F or W.

cdr3_length,v_call,j_call,cdr3_aa
16,TRBV21-1,TRBJ2-2,CASSKRGQGSTGELFF
15,TRBV2,TRBJ1-4,CASSEGTGVNEKLFF
17,TRBV7-9,TRBJ1-1,CASSPGTGSVGNTEAFF
14,TRBV6-6,TRBJ1-2,CASTTGQGGIGYTF
16,TRBV3-1/TRBV3-2,TRBJ2-3,CASSQDLGQGPSTQYF
17,TRBV14,TRBJ2-5,CASSQEGRDSFGETQYF
13,TRBV18,TRBJ2-5,CASSPRGQETQYF
13,TRBV2,TRBJ1-1,CASSQQGNTEAFF
15,TRBV9,TRBJ1-1,CASSVSQGAHTEAFF
14,TRBV27,TRBJ1-1,CVSRGGWSTTEAFF
15,TRBV6-4,TRBJ1-5,CASSVYAGFDQPQHF
14,TRBV7-8,TRBJ1-4,CASSSGTGVEKLFF
16,TRBV19,TRBJ1-1,CASSIAPGQLNTEAFF
14,TRBV5-6,TRBJ1-2,CASSLDQANYGYTF
19,TRBV4-2,TRBJ2-3,CASSQDSSLAGGITDTQYF
15,TRBV5-3,TRBJ1-5,CARSLAQRGNQPQHF
18,TRBV21-1,TRBJ1-5,CASSTGGCRQGRDQPQHF
17,TRBV19,TRBJ2-1,CASSKTSASLRDNEQFF
15,TRBV6-4,TRBJ2-1,CASSDSTGKGNEQFF
15,TRBV4-3,TRBJ1-2,CASSQDTGGTGGYTF
15,TRBV27,TRBJ2-7,CASSLGTGASYEQYF
16,TRBV7-9,TRBJ1-2,CASSSLSVGRDYGYTF
14,TRBV24-1,TRBJ2-5,CATSDSGEGETQYF
14,TRBV5-5,TRBJ2-7,CASSYTGGNYEQYF
14,TRBV18,TRBJ2-5,CASSPGDSQETQYF
16,TRBV18,TRBJ2-2,CASSPGQGQNTGELFF
13,TRBV12-3/TRBV12-4,TRBJ1-5,CASSLAGNQPQHF
13,TRBV29-1,TRBJ1-1,CSVGGQGLNEAFF
15,TRBV9,TRBJ1-2,CASSAPGGAGYGYTF
15,TRBV5-1,TRBJ1-1,CASSSTGQGTTEAFF
13,TRBV6-5,TRBJ1-2,CASSSPGSYGYTF
15,TRBV4-1,TRBJ2-3,CASSQEQREGDTQYF
13,TRBV28,TRBJ1-2,CASSPTDEWGYTF
14,TRBV5-1,TRBJ2-7,CASSLDAASYEQYF
13,TRBV7-9,TRBJ1-2,CASSLPLPQSYTF
15,TRBV9,TRBJ2-7,CASSVEAGAPYEQYF
15,TRBV7-2,TRBJ1-1,CASSLFVRVNTEAFF
12,TRBV12-3/TRBV12-4,TRBJ1-1,CASSYRYSEAFF
13,TRBV6-5,TRBJ1-6,CASSRTGLSPLHF
16,TRBV19,TRBJ1-5,CASSIERGGRNQPQHF
15,TRBV4-3,TRBJ1-5,CASSQVLTGDQPQHF
13,TRBV12-3/TRBV12-4,TRBJ1-1,CASRSAGGTEAFF
16,TRBV3-1/TRBV3-2,TRBJ1-2,CASSQGWGQGAYGYTF
13,TRBV14,TRBJ1-2,CASSQEGSYGYTF
13,TRBV19,TRBJ2-1,CASSIRGGNEQFF
20,TRBV5-1,TRBJ1-3,CASSLTPGQGALFSGNTIYF
16,TRBV24-1,TRBJ1-5,CATSDTTGTGDQPQHF
18,TRBV2,TRBJ2-1,CASSDGSGGIRSYNEQFF
18,TRBV10-3,TRBJ2-3,CAISESTSGGVSTDTQYF
13,TRBV7-8,TRBJ1-1,CASSLARNTEAFF